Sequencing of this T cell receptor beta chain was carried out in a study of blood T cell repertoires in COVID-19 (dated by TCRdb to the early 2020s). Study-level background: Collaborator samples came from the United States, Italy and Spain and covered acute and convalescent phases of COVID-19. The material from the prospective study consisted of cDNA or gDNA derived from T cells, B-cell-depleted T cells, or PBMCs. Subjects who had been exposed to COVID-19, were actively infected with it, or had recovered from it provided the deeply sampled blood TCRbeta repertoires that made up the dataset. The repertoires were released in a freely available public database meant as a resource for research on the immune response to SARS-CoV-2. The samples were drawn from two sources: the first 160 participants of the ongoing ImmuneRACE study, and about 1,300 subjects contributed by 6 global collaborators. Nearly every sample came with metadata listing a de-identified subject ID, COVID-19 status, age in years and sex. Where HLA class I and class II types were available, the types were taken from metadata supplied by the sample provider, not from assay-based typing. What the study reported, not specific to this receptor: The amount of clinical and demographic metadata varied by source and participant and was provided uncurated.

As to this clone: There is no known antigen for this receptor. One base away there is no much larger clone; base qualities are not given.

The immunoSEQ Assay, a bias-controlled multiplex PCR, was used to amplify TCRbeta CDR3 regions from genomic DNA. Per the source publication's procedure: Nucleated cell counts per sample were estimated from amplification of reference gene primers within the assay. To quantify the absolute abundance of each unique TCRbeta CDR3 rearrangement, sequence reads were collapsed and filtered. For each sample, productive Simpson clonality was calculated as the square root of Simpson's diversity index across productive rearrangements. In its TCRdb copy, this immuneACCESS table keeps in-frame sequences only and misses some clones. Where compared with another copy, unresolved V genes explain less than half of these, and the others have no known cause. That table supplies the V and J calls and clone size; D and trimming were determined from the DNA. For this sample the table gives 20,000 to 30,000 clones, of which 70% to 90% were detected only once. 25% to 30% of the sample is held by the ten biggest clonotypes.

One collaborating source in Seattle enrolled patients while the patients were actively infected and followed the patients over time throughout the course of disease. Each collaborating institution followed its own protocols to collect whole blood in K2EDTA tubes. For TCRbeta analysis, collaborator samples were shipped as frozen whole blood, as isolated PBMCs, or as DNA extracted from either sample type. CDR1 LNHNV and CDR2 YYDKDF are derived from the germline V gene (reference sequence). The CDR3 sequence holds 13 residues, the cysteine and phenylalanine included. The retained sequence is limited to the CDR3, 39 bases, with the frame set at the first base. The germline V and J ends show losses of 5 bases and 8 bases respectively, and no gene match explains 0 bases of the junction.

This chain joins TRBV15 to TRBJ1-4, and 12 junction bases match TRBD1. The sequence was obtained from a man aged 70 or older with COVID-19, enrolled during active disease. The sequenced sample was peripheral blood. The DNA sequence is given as TGTGCCACCAGCGGGACAGGGGGCGAAAAACTGTTTTTT. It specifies CATSGTGGEKLFF.